Described below is a single T cell receptor beta chain sequence and its context. Its specificity is unknown. This sample is drawn from a study of CXCR3-negative and CXCR3-positive naive CD8 T cells. Study-level findings and limits: Both naive subsets showed comparably high diversity, and memory CD8+ cells showed much lower diversity. The study found that naive CXCR3-negative and CXCR3-positive cells shared TRBV-TRBJ usage, while memory cells differed.

Libraries were UMI-labeled 5' RACE TRB cDNA. TCRdb reworked the 5' RACE reads into one entry per CDR3 protein, no DNA. The sample totals tens of thousands of distinct CDR3 sequences. CDR1 and CDR2 from the germline V gene are SEHNR and FQNEAQ (reference sequence). The CDR3 contains 13 residues. Source material: naive CXCR3- CD8+ T cells from blood. Subset described: CD45RO-CCR7+CD27+CD95- naive CD8+ T cells lacking CXCR3 (TNR3-). The chain combines TRBV7-9 with TRBJ2-7; there is no DNA to check the TCRdb D call of TRBD1. This sequence was found in a human donor in good health. Some clones in this sample may be carry-over from other donors' samples. The CDR3 reads CASSPRTGYEQYF.